The 10 T cell receptor beta chains given below trace back to one sample, sequenced in a study of shared clonotypes between healthy human individuals. Sequencing used immunoSEQ multiplex PCR; TCRdb keeps in-frame clones, though not all of them. The sample holds 600,000 to 750,000 clones; about two thirds are singletons and the top ten take about 1.8%. The specimen sequenced was memory CD4+ T cells sorted from blood. Regarding subset: CD45RA-negative fraction. These receptors all come from a woman in her thirties in good health.

The rearrangement uses TRBV6-5 and TRBJ2-3; D is perhaps TRBD1 (5 bases). V lost 5 bases, J lost 1 base, and 13 bases lay in between. This CDR3 is 15 amino acids long. Germline lookup yields CDR1 MNHEY and CDR2 SVGAGI. CDR3 sequence: CASSPLKGGTDTQYF. The CDR3 region has the DNA TGTGCCAGCAGTCCCCTTAAAGGGGGCACAGATACGCAGTATTTT.

This clone was found once. The chain has TRBV21-1 and TRBJ1-5. TRBV21-1 is flagged as a pseudogene. This CDR3 region has 15 residues. CDR3 region: CASSRNRDSNQPQHF. CDR3 nucleotide sequence: TGTGCCAGCAGCAGGAACCGGGACAGCAATCAGCCCCAGCATTTT.

J is TRBJ1-5 and V is TRBV5-3; 9 bases fit TRBD1. TRBV5-3 falls under the ORF class, with uncertain function. The J segment lost 3 bases and the V segment lost 3 bases, leaving 10 bases of the junction unmatched. The CDR3 runs to 17 residues. The CDR3 protein is CARSWDRVEELNQPQHF. The CDR3 DNA follows: TGTGCCAGAAGCTGGGACAGGGTTGAGGAACTCAATCAGCCCCAGCATTTT.

The chain couples TRBV7-9 to TRBJ2-7, with D tentatively TRBD1 (6 bases). Trimming pared 1 base from V and 3 bases from J, leaving 10 bases between. Germline CDR1 and CDR2: SEHNR and FQNEAQ (reference sequence). The CDR3 is 14 amino acids. The CDR3 loop reads CASSLGQQGYEQYF. The CDR3, as DNA: TGTGCCAGCAGCTTAGGACAACAGGGCTACGAGCAGTACTTC.

The V and J genes are TRBV7-6 and TRBJ2-1, with 8 nucleotides matching TRBD2. Germline CDR1 is SGHVS and CDR2 is FNYEAQ. This CDR3 contains 17 residues. V lost 4 bases, J lost 2 bases, and 10 bases stayed unmatched. CDR3 amino acids: CASSSVRGEVAYNEQFF. In nucleotides, the CDR3 is TGTGCCAGCAGCTCGGTGCGGGGGGAAGTCGCCTACAATGAGCAGTTCTTC. The full variable domain, rest sourced from reference TRBV7-6 and TRBJ2-1, is GAGVSQSPRYKVTKRGQDVALRCDPISGHVSLYWYRQALGQGPEFLTYFNYEAQQDKSGLPNDRFSAERPEGSISTLTIQRTEQRDSAMYRCASSSVRGEVAYNEQFFGPGTRLTVL.

This clone was seen more than once but under ten times. J is TRBJ2-3 and V is TRBV5-1; 8 nucleotides agree with TRBD2. V lost 0 bases to trimming and J lost 0 bases; unmatched junction nucleotides: 3. The CDR3 runs to 16 residues. The germline gives CDR1 SGHRS, CDR2 YFSETQ. The CDR3 here is CASSLVGTRSTDTQYF. For the CDR3, the DNA is TGCGCCAGCAGCTTGGTGGGGACTAGAAGCACAGATACGCAGTATTTT.

The chain uses TRBV28 and TRBJ1-5; TRBD1 might be the D (5 bases). Germline CDR1 and CDR2: MDHEN and SYDVKM. The V end lost 6 bases, the J end lost 5 bases, and 14 bases lay between the germline ends. The CDR3 consists of 14 residues. CDR3 coding DNA: TGTGCCAGCAGGAAAGGGACGGTAGATCAGCCCCAGCATTTT. It translates to CASRKGTVDQPQHF.

The chain carries TRBV14 and TRBJ2-5; D is unresolved. CDR1 and CDR2 from the germline V gene are SGHDN and FVKESK. Between the trimmed V and J ends, which lost 2 bases and 5 bases, there was a span of 15 bases. This CDR3 spans 15 amino acids. CDR3 bases: TGTGCCAGCAGCCAACAAGCCGGGCTTTGGGAGACCCAGTACTTC. Translated, it gives CASSQQAGLWETQYF.

In its sample, this clone was seen a few times. The gene calls are TRBV21-1 and TRBJ1-1; the DNA was not used to check the table's D call, TRBD1. TRBV21-1 is termed a pseudogene. The CDR3 is 16 amino acids. The CDR3 DNA reads TGTGCCAGCAGCACCCAGGGCGGACAGATTAACACTGAAGCTTTCTTT. Its translation: CASSTQGGQINTEAFF.

Details on this clone: This could be a read error, since a much larger clone is one nucleotide away. Other DNA sequences of this sample code for an identical CDR3. V is TRBV19 and J is TRBJ2-1; D gene unclear. V was cut by 5 bases and J by 4 bases, with 3 bases left in between. The CDR3 is 11 residues long. The V gene's germline CDR1 is LNHDA and CDR2 SQIVND (reference sequence). The CDR3 DNA is TGTGCCAGTAGTTTATACAATGAGCAGTTCTTC. Amino acids: CASSLYNEQFF.